This T cell receptor (beta chain) appears in the sequencing data of a study of Ad26.COV2.S vaccination and SARS-CoV-2 variants. Turning to this clone: Its antigen is still unknown.

Germline CDR1 WSHSY, CDR2 SAAADI. V lost 2 bases, J lost 9 bases, and 11 bases lay in between. This CDR3 spans 13 amino acids. Study observations and caveats: Among vaccine recipients, spike-specific TCR breadth exceeded that of placebo recipients.

This table comes from immunoSEQ multiplex PCR, and its TCRdb copy is limited to in-frame clones, with some not included. The sample includes about 97,000 clones, around 81% of them seen just once. Sequenced material: peripheral blood, taken after recovery from COVID-19. V gene TRBV10-2 combines with J gene TRBJ2-1; D is unresolved. The receptor was isolated from a human donor who had recovered from COVID-19. The CDR3 DNA sequence: TGCGCCAGCAGTGAGCAAGGGAACAGTGAGCAGTTCTTC. It codes for CASSEQGNSEQFF.